This T cell receptor (beta chain) was profiled in a study of T cell repertoires in cytomegalovirus infection. Study details: Public signatures in TCR beta pointed to CMV infection and matching HLA type.

A single record per CDR3 protein comes from TCRdb applying MiXCR to the reads. Of hundreds of thousands of distinct CDR3 sequences in the sample, about 44% are singletons; the top ten hold about 41%. On this clonotype itself: Antigen: not known.

Germline assignment: CDR1 DFQATT and CDR2 SNEGSKA (reference sequence). There are 15 residues in the CDR3. V shed 3 bases, J shed 2 bases, and the junction held 8 bases outside the gene matches. Study results and limitations: Dominating the ex vivo response were TCR beta clonotypes that were CMV-specific and HLA-C-restricted.

The chain joins TRBV20-1 to TRBJ1-2, with 8 bases fitting TRBD1. This receptor was identified in a human donor in good health (CMV status not recorded). Some clones in this sample may be carry-over from other donors' samples. This specimen was cultured PBMCs, taken from culture after CMV antigen stimulation. The CDR3 DNA reads TGCAGTGCTAGCAAACAGGGGGGAAGGAACTATGGCTACACCTTC. This gives the protein CSASKQGGRNYGYTF.